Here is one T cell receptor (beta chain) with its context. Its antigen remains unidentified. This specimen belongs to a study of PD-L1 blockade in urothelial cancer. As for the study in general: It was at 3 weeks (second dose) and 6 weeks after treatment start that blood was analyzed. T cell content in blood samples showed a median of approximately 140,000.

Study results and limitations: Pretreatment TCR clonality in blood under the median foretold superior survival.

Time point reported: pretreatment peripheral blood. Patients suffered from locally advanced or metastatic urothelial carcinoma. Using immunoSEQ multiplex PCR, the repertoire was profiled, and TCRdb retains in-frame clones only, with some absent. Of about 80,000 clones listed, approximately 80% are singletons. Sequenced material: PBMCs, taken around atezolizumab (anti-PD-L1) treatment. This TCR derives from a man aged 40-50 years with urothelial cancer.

The CDR3 sequence is CASTTTGELFF. Here the CDR3 DNA reads TGTGCCAGCACTACCACCGGGGAGCTGTTTTTT. V gene TRBV6-1 combines with J gene TRBJ2-2; D unresolved. V lost 7 bases and J 4 bases, leaving 4 bases between the germline ends. The CDR3 is made up of 11 amino acids. In germline, CDR1 is MNHNS, CDR2 SASEGT.